The T cell receptor (beta chain) under discussion was sequenced for a study of shared clonotypes between healthy human individuals. Study-wide results and limits: Larger richness was generally estimated for naive than memory subsets. Only a few donors were included, so the genetic and exposure-history diversity represented was limited.

In the original processing: With immunoSEQ giving junction-only sequences and no quality scores, filtering differed. TCRdb's copy holds only in-frame clones and misses some; the assay was immunoSEQ multiplex PCR. D and trimming were read from the DNA, whereas the V and J calls and clone size are those reported in that table. The sample includes about 2 million clones, less than 95% of them seen just once. The V gene's germline CDR1 is LGHNA and CDR2 YSLEER. The CDR3 runs 15 residues. Trimming removed 1 base from V and 4 bases from J; junction bases left unmatched: 2. In the naive CD8 group, cells lacked CD45RO and were positively selected for CCR7, so terminally differentiated effector memory CD45RA+ cells were left out. Remarks on this clone: Its specificity is unknown. In the same sample, other DNA sequences code for this CDR3.

The sequencing input was naive CD8+ T cells sorted from blood. The clonotype originates from a man between 18 and 35 years old in good health. The rearrangement uses TRBV4-3 and TRBJ2-7, with TRBD1 matching over 12 bases. The CDR3 DNA reads as TGCGCCAGCAGCCAAGGGGACAGGGGGCCGTACGAGCAGTACTTC. Translated: CASSQGDRGPYEQYF.